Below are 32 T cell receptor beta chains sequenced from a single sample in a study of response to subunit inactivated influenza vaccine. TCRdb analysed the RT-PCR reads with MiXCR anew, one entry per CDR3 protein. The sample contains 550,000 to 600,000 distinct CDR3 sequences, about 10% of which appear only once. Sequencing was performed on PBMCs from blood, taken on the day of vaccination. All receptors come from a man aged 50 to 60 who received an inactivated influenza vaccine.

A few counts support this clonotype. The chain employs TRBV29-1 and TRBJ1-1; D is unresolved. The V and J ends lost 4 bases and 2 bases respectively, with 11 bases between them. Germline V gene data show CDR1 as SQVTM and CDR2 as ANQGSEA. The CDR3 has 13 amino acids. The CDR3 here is CSVAGRLNTEAFF. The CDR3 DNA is TGCAGCGTTGCCGGGCGGCTAAACACTGAAGCTTTCTTT.

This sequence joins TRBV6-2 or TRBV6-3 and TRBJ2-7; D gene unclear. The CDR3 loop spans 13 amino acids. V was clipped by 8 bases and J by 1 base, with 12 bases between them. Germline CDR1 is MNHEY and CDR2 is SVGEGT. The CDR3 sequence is CASVPPGSYEQYF. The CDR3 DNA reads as TGTGCCAGCGTTCCTCCCGGATCCTACGAGCAGTACTTC.

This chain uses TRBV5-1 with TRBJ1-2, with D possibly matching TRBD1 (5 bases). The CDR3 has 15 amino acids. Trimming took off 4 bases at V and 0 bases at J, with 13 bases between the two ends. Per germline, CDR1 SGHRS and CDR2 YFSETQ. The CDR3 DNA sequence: TGCGCCAGCAGCGAGGAAGGGGTCCCTAACTATGGCTACACCTTC. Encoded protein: CASSEEGVPNYGYTF.

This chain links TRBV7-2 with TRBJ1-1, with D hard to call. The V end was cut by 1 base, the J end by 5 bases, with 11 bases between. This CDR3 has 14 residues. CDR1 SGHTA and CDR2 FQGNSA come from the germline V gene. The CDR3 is CASSLEWDLTEAFF. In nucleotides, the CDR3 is TGTGCCAGCAGCTTAGAATGGGATTTGACTGAAGCTTTCTTT.

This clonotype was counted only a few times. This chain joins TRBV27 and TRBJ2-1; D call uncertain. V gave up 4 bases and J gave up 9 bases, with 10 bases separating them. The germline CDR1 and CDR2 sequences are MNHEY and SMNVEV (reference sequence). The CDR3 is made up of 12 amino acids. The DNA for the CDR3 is TGTGCCAGCAGTTCCGTTGGTACTGAGCAGTTCTTC. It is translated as CASSSVGTEQFF.

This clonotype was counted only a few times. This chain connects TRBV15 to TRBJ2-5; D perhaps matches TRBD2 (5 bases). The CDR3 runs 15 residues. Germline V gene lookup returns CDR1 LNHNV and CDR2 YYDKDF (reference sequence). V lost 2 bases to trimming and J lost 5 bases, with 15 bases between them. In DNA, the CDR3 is TGTGCCACCAGCAGATACCCCACTAGTACCGAGACCCAGTACTTC. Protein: CATSRYPTSTETQYF.

DNA for the CDR3: TGCAGCGTTGAAGATGTGGGGGCAGGCATTCAGTACTTC. Translated, it gives CSVEDVGAGIQYF. The rearrangement links TRBV29-1 to TRBJ2-4, with a weak D call TRBD1 (6 bases). V was cut by 0 bases and J by 9 bases, with 12 bases left in between. This CDR3 comprises 13 residues. In germline, CDR1 is SQVTM, CDR2 ANQGSEA.

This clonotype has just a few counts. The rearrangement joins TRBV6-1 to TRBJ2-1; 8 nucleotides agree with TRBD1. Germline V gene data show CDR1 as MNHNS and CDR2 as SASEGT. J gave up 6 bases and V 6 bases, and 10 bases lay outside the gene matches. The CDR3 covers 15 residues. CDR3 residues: CASRQGQGGGNEQFF. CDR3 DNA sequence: TGTGCCAGCAGACAAGGACAGGGTGGGGGCAATGAGCAGTTCTTC.

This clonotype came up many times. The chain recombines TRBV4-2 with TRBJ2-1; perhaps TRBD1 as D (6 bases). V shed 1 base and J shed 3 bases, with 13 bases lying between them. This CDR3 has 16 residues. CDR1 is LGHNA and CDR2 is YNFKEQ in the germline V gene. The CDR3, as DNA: TGTGCCAGCAGCCAAGTTTTCGACAGGCTCTACAATGAGCAGTTCTTC. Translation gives CASSQVFDRLYNEQFF.

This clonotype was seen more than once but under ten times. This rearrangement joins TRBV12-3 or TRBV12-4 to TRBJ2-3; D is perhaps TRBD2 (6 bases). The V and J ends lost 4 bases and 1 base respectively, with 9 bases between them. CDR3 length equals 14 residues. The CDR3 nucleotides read TGTGCCAGCAGTTGGGGGGTCGGCACAGATACGCAGTATTTT. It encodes CASSWGVGTDTQYF.

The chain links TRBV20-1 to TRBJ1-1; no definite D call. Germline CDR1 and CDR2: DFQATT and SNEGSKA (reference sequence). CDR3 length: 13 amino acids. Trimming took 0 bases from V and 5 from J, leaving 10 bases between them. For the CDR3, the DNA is TGCAGTGCTAGAGATCAGAGAAGTACTGAAGCTTTCTTT. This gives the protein CSARDQRSTEAFF.

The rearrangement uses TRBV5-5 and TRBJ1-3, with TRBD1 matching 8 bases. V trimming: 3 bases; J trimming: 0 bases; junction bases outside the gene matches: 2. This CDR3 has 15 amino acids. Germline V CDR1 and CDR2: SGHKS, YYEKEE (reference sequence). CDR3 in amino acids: CASSSDRDSGNTIYF. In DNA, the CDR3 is TGTGCCAGCAGCTCGGACAGGGACTCTGGAAACACCATATATTTT.

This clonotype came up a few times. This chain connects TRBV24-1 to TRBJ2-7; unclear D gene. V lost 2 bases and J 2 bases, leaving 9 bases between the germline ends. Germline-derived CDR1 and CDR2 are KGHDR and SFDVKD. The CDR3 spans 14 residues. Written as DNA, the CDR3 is TGTGCCACCAGTGATTCCGTGTTTCCCTACGAGCAGTACTTC. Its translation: CATSDSVFPYEQYF.

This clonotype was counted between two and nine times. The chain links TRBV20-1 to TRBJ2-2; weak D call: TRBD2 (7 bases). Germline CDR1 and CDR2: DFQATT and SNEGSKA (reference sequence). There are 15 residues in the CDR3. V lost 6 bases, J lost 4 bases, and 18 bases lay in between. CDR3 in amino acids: CSALGGGAVTGELFF. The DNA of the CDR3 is TGCAGTGCCCTAGGGGGGGGCGCAGTCACCGGGGAGCTGTTTTTT.

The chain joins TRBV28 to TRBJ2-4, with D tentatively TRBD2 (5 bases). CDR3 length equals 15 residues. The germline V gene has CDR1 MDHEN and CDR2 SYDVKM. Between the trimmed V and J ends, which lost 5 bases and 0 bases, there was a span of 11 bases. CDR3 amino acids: CASSPEAGAKNIQYF. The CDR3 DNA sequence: TGTGCCAGCAGTCCGGAGGCCGGAGCCAAAAACATTCAGTACTTC.

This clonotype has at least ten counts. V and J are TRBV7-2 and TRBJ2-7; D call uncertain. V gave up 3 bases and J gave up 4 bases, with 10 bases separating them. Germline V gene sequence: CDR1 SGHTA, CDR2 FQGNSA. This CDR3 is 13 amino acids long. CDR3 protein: CASSFTPFYEQYF. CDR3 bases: TGTGCCAGCAGCTTCACCCCCTTTTACGAGCAGTACTTC.

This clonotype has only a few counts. CDR3 DNA: TGCAGCGTTATGGGTCGACAGAGCAAAAACATTCAGTACTTC. Amino acids: CSVMGRQSKNIQYF. The chain uses TRBV29-1 and TRBJ2-4; possible D gene TRBD1, 5 bases. This CDR3 comprises 14 residues. From germline, CDR1 is SQVTM and CDR2 ANQGSEA. The V end lost 5 bases, the J end lost 3 bases, and 14 bases lay between the germline ends.

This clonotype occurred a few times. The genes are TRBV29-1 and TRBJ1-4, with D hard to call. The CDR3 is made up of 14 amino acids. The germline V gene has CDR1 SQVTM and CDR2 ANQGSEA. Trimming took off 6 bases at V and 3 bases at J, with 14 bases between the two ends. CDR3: CSVQAGMSNEKLFF. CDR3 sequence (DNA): TGCAGCGTCCAGGCGGGGATGTCTAATGAAAAACTGTTTTTT.

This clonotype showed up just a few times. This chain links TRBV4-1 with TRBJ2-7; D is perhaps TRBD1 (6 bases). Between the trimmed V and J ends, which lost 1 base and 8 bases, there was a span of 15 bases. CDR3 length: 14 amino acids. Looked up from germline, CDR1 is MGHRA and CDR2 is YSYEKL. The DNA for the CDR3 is TGCGCCAGCAGCCAAGGGACAATTGACAGGAAGCAGTACTTC. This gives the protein CASSQGTIDRKQYF.

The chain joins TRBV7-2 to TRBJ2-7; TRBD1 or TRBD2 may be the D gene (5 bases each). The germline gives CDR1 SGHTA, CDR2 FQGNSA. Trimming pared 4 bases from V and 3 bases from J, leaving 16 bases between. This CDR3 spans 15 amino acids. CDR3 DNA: TGTGCCAGCAGCTCTCGGGGAGTAGGGGACTACGAGCAGTACTTC. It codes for CASSSRGVGDYEQYF.

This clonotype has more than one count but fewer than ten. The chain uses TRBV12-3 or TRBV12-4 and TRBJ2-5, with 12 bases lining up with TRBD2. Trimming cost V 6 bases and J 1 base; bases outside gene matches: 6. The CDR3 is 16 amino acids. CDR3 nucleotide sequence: TGTGCCAGCAGAACAACTAGCGGGGGGCCCCAAGAGACCCAGTACTTC. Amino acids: CASRTTSGGPQETQYF.

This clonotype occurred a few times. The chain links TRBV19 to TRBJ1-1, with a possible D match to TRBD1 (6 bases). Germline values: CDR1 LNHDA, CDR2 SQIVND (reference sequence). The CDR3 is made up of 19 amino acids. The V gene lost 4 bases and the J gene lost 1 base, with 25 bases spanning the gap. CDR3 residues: CASSTSGAAGALPNTEAFF. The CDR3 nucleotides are TGTGCCAGTAGTACCTCCGGCGCGGCGGGGGCGCTCCCGAACACTGAAGCTTTCTTT.

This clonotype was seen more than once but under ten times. CDR3 sequence reads: CASSLGPDRGRNEGNTIYF. The CDR3 DNA is TGTGCCAGCAGCTTAGGCCCGGACAGGGGGCGGAATGAAGGAAACACCATATATTTT. The rearrangement links TRBV11-2 to TRBJ1-3, with TRBD1 matching 11 bases. This CDR3 has 19 residues. The junction had 12 bases not matched to a gene; V was cut back by 1 base and J by 4 bases. Germline V lookup: CDR1 SGHAT, CDR2 FQNNGV. The whole variable domain, remainder taken from reference TRBV11-2 and TRBJ1-3, is EAGVAQSPRYKIIEKRQSVAFWCNPISGHATLYWYQQILGQGPKLLIQFQNNGVVDDSQLPKDRFSAERLKGVDSTLKIQPAKLEDSAVYLCASSLGPDRGRNEGNTIYFGEGSWLTVV.

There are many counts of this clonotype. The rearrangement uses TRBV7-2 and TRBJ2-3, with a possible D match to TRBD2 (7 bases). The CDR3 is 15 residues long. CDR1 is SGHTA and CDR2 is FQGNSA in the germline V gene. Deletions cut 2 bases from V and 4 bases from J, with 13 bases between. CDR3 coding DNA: TGTGCCAGCAGCTTACCCAGCGGGACATCAGATACGCAGTATTTT. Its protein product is CASSLPSGTSDTQYF.

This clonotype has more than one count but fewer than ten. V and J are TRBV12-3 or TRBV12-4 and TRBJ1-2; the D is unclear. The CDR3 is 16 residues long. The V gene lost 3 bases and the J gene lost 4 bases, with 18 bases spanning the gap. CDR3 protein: CASSFEPSMGFYGYTF. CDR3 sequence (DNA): TGTGCCAGCAGTTTCGAACCCAGTATGGGCTTCTATGGCTACACCTTC.

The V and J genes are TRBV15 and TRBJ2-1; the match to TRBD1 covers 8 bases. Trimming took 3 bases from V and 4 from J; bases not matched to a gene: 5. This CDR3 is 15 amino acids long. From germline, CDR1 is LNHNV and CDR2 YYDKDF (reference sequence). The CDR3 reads CATSRGRGPYNEQFF. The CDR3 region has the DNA TGTGCCACCAGCAGGGGCAGGGGGCCATACAATGAGCAGTTCTTC.

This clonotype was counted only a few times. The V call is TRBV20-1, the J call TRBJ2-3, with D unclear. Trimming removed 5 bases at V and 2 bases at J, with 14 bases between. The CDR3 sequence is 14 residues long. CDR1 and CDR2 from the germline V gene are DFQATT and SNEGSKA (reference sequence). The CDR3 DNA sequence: TGCAGTGCTCCCCCTTCAGCGATCACAGATACGCAGTATTTT. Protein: CSAPPSAITDTQYF.

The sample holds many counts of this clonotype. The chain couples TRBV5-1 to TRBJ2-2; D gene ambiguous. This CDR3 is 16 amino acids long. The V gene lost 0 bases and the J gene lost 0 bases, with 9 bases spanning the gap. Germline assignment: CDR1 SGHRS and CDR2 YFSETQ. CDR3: CASSLERESNTGELFF. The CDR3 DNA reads TGCGCCAGCAGCTTGGAAAGAGAGTCGAACACCGGGGAGCTGTTTTTT.

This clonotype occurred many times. CDR3 in amino acids: CASSLRTAVEQYF. The CDR3 nucleotides read TGCGCCAGCAGCTTGAGAACAGCTGTCGAGCAGTACTTC. The chain joins TRBV5-1 to TRBJ2-7; D unclear. In germline, CDR1 is SGHRS, CDR2 YFSETQ. V was trimmed by 1 base and J by 6 bases, leaving 11 bases between them. This CDR3 is 13 amino acids long.

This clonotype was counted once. The CDR3 loop is CASSLRSSGGSEQFF. The DNA of the CDR3 is TGTGCCAGCAGCTTGAGGTCTAGCGGGGGGAGTGAGCAGTTCTTC. The chain employs TRBV5-4 and TRBJ2-1; TRBD2 matches at 11 bases. V dropped 1 base and J dropped 9; count of bases not matched to a gene: 6. This CDR3 has 15 amino acids. Germline lookup yields CDR1 SGHNT and CDR2 YYREEE (reference sequence).

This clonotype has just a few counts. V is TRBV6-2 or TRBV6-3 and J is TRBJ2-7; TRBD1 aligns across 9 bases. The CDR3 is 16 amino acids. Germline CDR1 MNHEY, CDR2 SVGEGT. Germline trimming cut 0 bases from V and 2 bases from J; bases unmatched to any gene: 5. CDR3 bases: TGTGCCAGCAGTTACTCTACGACAGGGGGACCCTACGAGCAGTACTTC. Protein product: CASSYSTTGGPYEQYF.

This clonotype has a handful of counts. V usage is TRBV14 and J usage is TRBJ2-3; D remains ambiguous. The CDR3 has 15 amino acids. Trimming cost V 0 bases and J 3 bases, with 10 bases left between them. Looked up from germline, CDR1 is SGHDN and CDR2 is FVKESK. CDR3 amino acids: CASSQDRYGTDTQYF. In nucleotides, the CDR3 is TGTGCCAGCAGCCAAGACCGCTACGGGACAGATACGCAGTATTTT.